This entry lists 28 T cell receptor beta chains sequenced from one sample in a study of shared clonotypes between healthy human individuals. Sequencing used immunoSEQ multiplex PCR; TCRdb keeps in-frame clones, though not all of them. The sample shows 2 million to 2.5 million clones, approximately 95% of them seen only once. Sequencing input: naive CD4+ T cells from PBMCs. Specified subset: CD45RA+ positively selected. Every receptor here comes from a young man in good health. Some clones in this sample may be carry-over from other donors' samples.

This chain uses TRBV6-6 with TRBJ1-2, with 10 nucleotides matching TRBD1. From germline, CDR1 is MNHNY and CDR2 SVGAGI (reference sequence). The trim removed 10 bases at V and 8 bases at J, leaving 7 bases unmatched. This CDR3 region has 12 residues. CDR3 sequence: CATGTGVGGYTF. The CDR3 DNA sequence: TGTGCCACCGGGACAGGGGTTGGCGGCTACACCTTC.

The chain recombines TRBV28 with TRBJ2-5; D is unclear. The ends were cut back, 5 bases at V and 4 bases at J, with 14 bases in the middle. Germline CDR1 reads MDHEN; CDR2 reads SYDVKM. The CDR3 extends over 14 amino acids. For the CDR3, the DNA is TGTGCCAGCAGTCCGGGTTTCCTGGGAGAGACCCAGTACTTC. It is translated as CASSPGFLGETQYF. Variable domain in full (rest from reference TRBV28 and TRBJ2-5): DVKVTQSSRYLVKRTGEKVFLECVQDMDHENMFWYRQDPGLGLRLIYFSYDVKMKEKGDIPEGYSVSREKKERFSLILESASTNQTSMYLCASSPGFLGETQYFGPGTRLLVL.

The chain recombines TRBV14 with TRBJ2-1; 8 nucleotides agree with TRBD2. The CDR3 spans 17 residues. Losses at the gene ends were 0 bases for V and 0 bases for J; bases not matched to a gene: 4. Germline V gives CDR1 SGHDN, CDR2 FVKESK. CDR3 DNA sequence: TGTGCCAGCAGCCAAGATACTAGCGGCTTCTCCTACAATGAGCAGTTCTTC. As protein: CASSQDTSGFSYNEQFF.

This rearrangement joins TRBV15 to TRBJ2-5, with D perhaps matching TRBD1 or TRBD2 (5 bases each). Trimming left V 2 bases short and J 2 bases short, with 12 bases between. The CDR3 has 15 amino acids. Germline V gene sequence: CDR1 LNHNV, CDR2 YYDKDF (reference sequence). The CDR3 loop is CATSRLKGSQETQYF. The CDR3 bases are TGTGCCACCAGCAGATTAAAGGGGAGTCAAGAGACCCAGTACTTC.

The chain uses TRBV7-2 and TRBJ2-7; no clear D gene. Germline V gene lookup returns CDR1 SGHTA and CDR2 FQGNSA. V lost 3 bases and J 3 bases, leaving 9 bases between the germline ends. CDR3 length: 13 residues. CDR3 amino acids: CASSFAPSYEQYF. Here the CDR3 DNA reads TGTGCCAGCAGCTTTGCCCCCAGCTACGAGCAGTACTTC.

This chain uses TRBV19 with TRBJ2-6, with 7 nucleotides matching TRBD1. Germline trimming cut 4 bases from V and 0 bases from J; bases unmatched to any gene: 18. Germline CDR1 is LNHDA and CDR2 is SQIVND (reference sequence). The CDR3 is made up of 21 amino acids. CDR3 nucleotide sequence: TGTGCCAGTAGTACTACACCTGGACGAGGGACAGTAGCCTCTGGGGCCAACGTCCTGACTTTC. This encodes CASSTTPGRGTVASGANVLTF.

The gene calls are TRBV29-1 and TRBJ1-2, with D unclear. Germline assignment: CDR1 SQVTM and CDR2 ANQGSEA. Between the trimmed V and J ends, which lost 7 bases and 3 bases, there was a span of 12 bases. CDR3 length: 12 amino acids. CDR3 residues: CSAGGGHYGYTF. CDR3 in DNA: TGCAGCGCTGGCGGAGGTCACTATGGCTACACCTTC.

The chain uses TRBV2 and TRBJ1-4; D not resolved. CDR3 length: 12 residues. The ends were cut back, 2 bases at V and 7 bases at J, with 5 bases in the middle. Germline CDR1 SNHLY, CDR2 FYNNEI. The CDR3 region has the DNA TGTGCCAGCAGTGAATGGGTTGAAAAACTGTTTTTT. Translation gives CASSEWVEKLFF. Based on the CDR3 plus reference TRBV2 and TRBJ1-4, the full variable domain is EPEVTQTPSHQVTQMGQEVILRCVPISNHLYFYWYRQILGQKVEFLVSFYNNEISEKSEIFDDQFSVERPDGSNFTLKIRSTKLEDSAMYFCASSEWVEKLFFGSGTQLSVL.

In regard to this clone: Other nucleotide sequences in the sample specify the same CDR3. This sequence joins TRBV18 and TRBJ2-5; the match to TRBD1 covers 9 bases. V was clipped by 3 bases and J by 3 bases; unmatched bases: 2. The CDR3 is made up of 14 amino acids. Germline V gene lookup returns CDR1 KGHSH and CDR2 LQKENI. CDR3 coding DNA: TGTGCCAGCTCACCGAGGACAGGGGAAGAGACCCAGTACTTC. Its protein product is CASSPRTGEETQYF. The full variable domain, completed using reference TRBV18 and TRBJ2-5, is NAGVMQNPRHLVRRRGQEARLRCSPMKGHSHVYWYRQLPEEGLKFMVYLQKENIIDESGMPKERFSAEFPKEGPSILRIQQVVRGDSAAYFCASSPRTGEETQYFGPGTRLLVL.

This clone showed up just once. The J gene is TRBJ2-5, the V gene TRBV18, with a weak D call TRBD2 (5 bases). The CDR3 is 17 amino acids. V shed 4 bases and J shed 1 base, with 19 bases lying between them. CDR1 is KGHSH and CDR2 is LQKENI in the germline V gene. Here the CDR3 DNA reads TGTGCCAGCTCACTACAACTGACGGGGTTAGGCCAAGAGACCCAGTACTTC. It specifies CASSLQLTGLGQETQYF. The variable domain in full, with the rest retrieved from reference TRBV18 and TRBJ2-5, is NAGVMQNPRHLVRRRGQEARLRCSPMKGHSHVYWYRQLPEEGLKFMVYLQKENIIDESGMPKERFSAEFPKEGPSILRIQQVVRGDSAAYFCASSLQLTGLGQETQYFGPGTRLLVL.

The chain recombines TRBV4-2 with TRBJ2-5; a weak D match, TRBD2 (6 bases). Germline CDR1 is LGHNA and CDR2 is YNFKEQ. The CDR3 has 16 residues. Between the trimmed V and J ends, which lost 4 bases and 5 bases, there was a span of 20 bases. CDR3 region: CASSLIGGQRGETQYF. The DNA of the CDR3 is TGTGCCAGCAGCCTTATCGGAGGGCAGCGAGGGGAGACCCAGTACTTC.

The chain has TRBV7-9 and TRBJ1-1, with no clear D. Trimming removed 1 base at V and 0 bases at J, with 9 bases between. The CDR3 extends over 15 amino acids. The germline CDR1 and CDR2 sequences are SEHNR and FQNEAQ (reference sequence). DNA for the CDR3: TGTGCCAGCAGCTTAGAGCGGGCGGTGAACACTGAAGCTTTCTTT. Translation: CASSLERAVNTEAFF.

As regards this clone: This specimen includes other DNA sequences encoding the same CDR3. This sequence joins TRBV2 and TRBJ1-4; D might be TRBD1 (6 bases). Trimming removed 4 bases from V and 5 bases from J, with 14 bases in between. Per the germline V gene, CDR1 is SNHLY and CDR2 is FYNNEI. This CDR3 is built from 15 residues. The CDR3 loop reads CASSGVRGVNEKLFF. CDR3 DNA: TGTGCCAGCAGTGGGGTCAGGGGCGTGAATGAAAAACTGTTTTTT.

The rearrangement links TRBV5-6 to TRBJ2-5; no definite D call. The V gene's germline CDR1 is SGHDT and CDR2 YYEEEE. CDR3 length: 15 amino acids. V dropped 1 base and J dropped 5 bases, with 15 bases sitting between them. The CDR3 loop is CASSLHARDWETQYF. In DNA form, the CDR3 reads TGTGCCAGCAGCTTGCACGCCCGTGATTGGGAGACCCAGTACTTC.

The chain carries TRBV5-1 and TRBJ2-2; TRBD1 aligns across 11 bases. Per the germline V gene, CDR1 is SGHRS and CDR2 is YFSETQ. Trimming removed 3 bases from V and 4 bases from J; junction bases left unmatched: 5. The CDR3 consists of 16 residues. Here the CDR3 reads CASSWTGGSGTGELFF. The DNA of the CDR3 is TGCGCCAGCAGCTGGACAGGGGGCTCAGGCACCGGGGAGCTGTTTTTT. Looking up the rest from reference TRBV5-1 and TRBJ2-2 gives the full variable domain: KAGVTQTPRYLIKTRGQQVTLSCSPISGHRSVSWYQQTPGQGLQFLFEYFSETQRNKGNFPGRFSGRQFSNSRSEMNVSTLELGDSALYLCASSWTGGSGTGELFFGEGSRLTVL.

Comment on this clone: In the same sample, other DNA sequences code for this CDR3. This chain joins TRBV7-9 and TRBJ2-5; no definite D call. V was cut by 1 base and J by 5 bases, with 5 bases left in between. The CDR3 consists of 12 residues. Germline assignment: CDR1 SEHNR and CDR2 FQNEAQ (reference sequence). CDR3 sequence reads: CASSLVAETQYF. CDR3 coding DNA: TGTGCCAGCAGCTTAGTGGCGGAGACCCAGTACTTC.

The chain has TRBV5-1 and TRBJ2-7; D not resolved. This CDR3 comprises 14 residues. Germline V gene lookup returns CDR1 SGHRS and CDR2 YFSETQ. With 0 bases removed from V and 5 bases from J, the gap between germline ends came to 12 bases. The CDR3 nucleotides are TGCGCCAGCAGCTTGGTGCAGCCAGCCAACGAGCAGTACTTC. Its protein is CASSLVQPANEQYF.

V is TRBV10-3 and J is TRBJ1-3; possibly TRBD1 for D (6 bases). V dropped 8 bases and J dropped 2 bases, with 13 bases sitting between them. The CDR3 spans 14 residues. Germline V CDR1 and CDR2: ENHRY, SYGVKD. The CDR3: CAIGGGRTGNTIYF. For the CDR3, the DNA is TGTGCCATCGGAGGGGGGCGGACTGGAAACACCATATATTTT.

This clone was seen just once. This sequence joins TRBV19 and TRBJ2-7; possible D gene TRBD1, 5 bases. V was pared by 4 bases and J by 2 bases, with 9 bases between. Germline CDR1 is LNHDA and CDR2 is SQIVND (reference sequence). The CDR3 totals 13 residues. The CDR3 protein is CASSTTAPYEQYF. The CDR3 DNA reads as TGTGCCAGTAGTACGACAGCCCCCTACGAGCAGTACTTC.

The chain combines TRBV28 with TRBJ1-2; a weak D match, TRBD1 (6 bases). The germline V gene encodes CDR1 MDHEN and CDR2 SYDVKM. V was cut by 2 bases and J by 8 bases, with 12 bases left in between. This CDR3 is built from 13 residues. CDR3 residues: CASSLPRGRGYTF. The CDR3 DNA reads TGTGCCAGCAGTTTACCCAGGGGCCGGGGCTACACCTTC.

To note about this clone: Other DNA sequences from this sample encode an identical CDR3 as well. V usage is TRBV11-3 and J usage is TRBJ2-1; D is perhaps TRBD2 (5 bases). With 1 base removed from V and 0 bases from J, the gap between germline ends came to 7 bases. There are 15 residues in the CDR3. Germline values: CDR1 SGHNT, CDR2 YENEEA. The CDR3 region is CASSLGGSSYNEQFF. Here the CDR3 DNA reads TGTGCCAGCAGCTTAGGAGGGAGCTCCTACAATGAGCAGTTCTTC.

This chain connects TRBV6-1 to TRBJ1-5; D is possibly TRBD1 (6 bases). The CDR3 runs to 14 residues. The V gene's germline CDR1 is MNHNS and CDR2 SASEGT. V lost 6 bases to trimming and J lost 1 base, with 10 bases between them. The CDR3 nucleotides read TGTGCCAGCAGGAGGGACAACAGCAATCAGCCCCAGCATTTT. It specifies CASRRDNSNQPQHF.

The gene calls are TRBV6-6 and TRBJ1-5; TRBD1 aligns across 8 bases. V gave up 7 bases and J gave up 2 bases; unmatched junction bases: 10. The CDR3 is made up of 16 amino acids. Germline CDR1 MNHNY, CDR2 SVGAGI (reference sequence). CDR3 region: CASTDRGLEGNQPQHF. Here the CDR3 DNA reads TGTGCCAGCACCGACAGGGGATTAGAAGGCAATCAGCCCCAGCATTTT.

The gene calls are TRBV5-1 and TRBJ2-1, with a possible D match to TRBD1 (5 bases). The germline V and J ends were trimmed by 0 bases and 8 bases, with 12 bases remaining between them. Germline CDR1 is SGHRS and CDR2 is YFSETQ. This CDR3 is built from 14 residues. CDR3 bases: TGCGCCAGCAGCTTGGGTCAGGTAGGGGATGAGCAGTTCTTC. Translating gives CASSLGQVGDEQFF.

CDR3 sequence (DNA): TGTGCCAGCAGTACCCCTGGGCTGAGGAACACTGAAGCTTTCTTT. It specifies CASSTPGLRNTEAFF. The rearrangement links TRBV28 to TRBJ1-1; D remains unclear. Germline V CDR1 and CDR2: MDHEN, SYDVKM. There are 15 residues in the CDR3. V shed 5 bases and J shed 1 base, with 14 bases lying between them.

The chain links TRBV7-9 to TRBJ2-3, with TRBD2 identical over 7 bases. Per germline, CDR1 SEHNR and CDR2 FQNEAQ (reference sequence). The CDR3 totals 15 residues. The junction had 6 bases not matched to a gene; V was cut back by 3 bases and J by 3 bases. The CDR3 loop is CASSLGRAPTDTQYF. In DNA, the CDR3 is TGTGCCAGCAGCTTGGGGAGGGCACCTACAGATACGCAGTATTTT.

Notes on this clone: The sample carries other DNA sequences with the same CDR3. The J gene is TRBJ2-7, the V gene TRBV28; 8 positions match TRBD1. The CDR3 is made up of 13 amino acids. In germline, CDR1 is MDHEN, CDR2 SYDVKM. Unmatched junction bases numbered 3, after V lost 6 bases and J lost 2 bases. The CDR3 spells CASSLDRAYEQYF. As DNA, the CDR3 is TGTGCCAGCAGCCTGGACAGGGCCTACGAGCAGTACTTC.

The chain links TRBV28 to TRBJ2-5; 7 nucleotides agree with TRBD1. The V and J ends lost 5 bases and 5 bases, in that order; junction bases with no gene match: 11. Looked up from germline, CDR1 is MDHEN and CDR2 is SYDVKM. CDR3 length equals 15 residues. The CDR3: CASSPLGRGKETQYF. As DNA, the CDR3 is TGTGCCAGCAGTCCCCTCGGCAGGGGGAAGGAGACCCAGTACTTC. The full variable domain, completed using reference TRBV28 and TRBJ2-5, is DVKVTQSSRYLVKRTGEKVFLECVQDMDHENMFWYRQDPGLGLRLIYFSYDVKMKEKGDIPEGYSVSREKKERFSLILESASTNQTSMYLCASSPLGRGKETQYFGPGTRLLVL.